This paragraph covers one TCR beta chain sequence. Its specificity is unknown. In preparing the TRB cDNA libraries, 5' RACE with UMI labels was used. TCRdb re-analyzed the 5' RACE reads; it lists each CDR3 protein once, without DNA. The record lists about 53,000 distinct CDR3 sequences, of which the ten most abundant hold approximately 0.52%. The sample comes from a study of CXCR3-negative and CXCR3-positive naive CD8 T cells. About the study: The libraries together contributed 120 million to 150 million TRB reads, each supplying about 1.5 +/- 0.3 million. Whole-study findings and limits: Naive CXCR3-positive and CXCR3-negative cells shared TRBV-TRBJ usage; memory cells diverged. Most assays used freshly isolated PBMCs, as cryopreservation partially reduced CXCR3. CXCR3-positive naive cells carried more hydrophobic TRB CDR3s than CXCR3-negative naive cells did.

Investigators sorted each CD8+ T cell subset in triplicate, taking around 330,000 cells each time. The clonotype was recovered from a human donor in good health. Some clones in this sample may be carry-over from other donors' samples. Sequences were obtained from naive CXCR3+ CD8+ T cells from blood. Subset noted: CD45RO-CCR7+CD27+CD95- naive CD8+ T cells expressing CXCR3 (TNR3+).

The CDR3 here is CASSLSTEAFF. V and J are TRBV12-3 or TRBV12-4 and TRBJ1-1. This CDR3 has 11 residues.